The next 31 T cell receptor beta chains were all read from a single sample in a study of shared clonotypes between healthy human individuals. Assay used: immunoSEQ multiplex PCR; TCRdb lists only in-frame clones, some missing. The data show some 2.1 million clones, about 95% seen once. CD45RO-negative cells were positively selected for CCR7, leaving out terminally differentiated effector memory CD45RA+ cells. The sequenced sample consisted of naive CD8+ T cells sorted from blood. The receptors come from a man between 18 and 35 years old in good health.

The rearrangement links TRBV4-3 to TRBJ2-5, with 10 bases identical to TRBD1. Germline V lookup: CDR1 LGHNA, CDR2 YSLEER. V lost 4 bases, J lost 5 bases, and 10 bases stayed unmatched. The CDR3 sequence is 16 residues long. Here the CDR3 DNA reads TGCGCCAGCAGCCCACACCCGGGACAGGGGAGCGAGACCCAGTACTTC. Amino acids: CASSPHPGQGSETQYF.

The chain couples TRBV2 to TRBJ2-5; D is unresolved. Gene TRBJ2-7 matches the end of the DNA better, so the J call may be wrong. The length of the CDR3 is 13 residues. Per germline, CDR1 SNHLY and CDR2 FYNNEI. The CDR3 nucleotides read TGTGCCAGCAGTCCACCAGCATCCTACGAGCAGTACTTC. It translates to CASSPPASYEQYF.

This clone was detected a few times. The chain joins TRBV13 to TRBJ2-7; D is ambiguous. The CDR3 is 13 amino acids. The V gene lost 1 base and the J gene lost 1 base, with 5 bases spanning the gap. In germline, CDR1 is PRHDT, CDR2 FYEKMQ (reference sequence). The CDR3 nucleotides are TGTGCCAGCAGCTTAGAGGAGTCCTACGAGCAGTACTTC. Its translation is CASSLEESYEQYF.

This clone was recorded only once. This rearrangement joins TRBV10-3 to TRBJ2-3; D is perhaps TRBD2 (6 bases). The germline V gene encodes CDR1 ENHRY and CDR2 SYGVKD. This CDR3 is built from 16 residues. The V and J ends lost 7 bases and 3 bases respectively, with 20 bases between them. This CDR3 is CAIKDPGRDETDTQYF. In DNA form, the CDR3 reads TGTGCCATCAAAGACCCGGGGCGGGATGAAACAGATACGCAGTATTTT.

The chain links TRBV28 to TRBJ2-2, with 7 bases lining up with TRBD1. Germline V gene lookup returns CDR1 MDHEN and CDR2 SYDVKM. The CDR3 spans 14 residues. The trim removed 7 bases at V and 7 bases at J, leaving 9 bases unmatched. The CDR3 protein is CASKAQGNDGELFF. In DNA form, the CDR3 reads TGTGCCAGCAAAGCACAGGGGAACGACGGGGAGCTGTTTTTT.

The chain uses TRBV11-3 and TRBJ1-4; 9 positions agree with TRBD1. The germline gives CDR1 SGHNT, CDR2 YENEEA. V was clipped by 5 bases and J by 6 bases; unmatched bases: 19. This CDR3 comprises 19 residues. CDR3 in DNA: TGTGCCAGCAGCCGACAAAGGGGTATTACCGGGACAGGGCATGAAAAACTGTTTTTT. Its protein product is CASSRQRGITGTGHEKLFF.

The CDR3 bases are TGTGCCAGCAGTTACTCGGGTAGCGGGAGCTACGAGCAGTACTTC. The encoded protein is CASSYSGSGSYEQYF. The chain has TRBV6-5 and TRBJ2-7, with 9 nucleotides matching TRBD2. Germline CDR1 MNHEY, CDR2 SVGAGI. With 0 bases clipped from V and 3 bases from J, the junction kept 3 bases outside the gene matches. The CDR3 is made up of 15 amino acids.

The chain carries TRBV5-5 and TRBJ2-7; D is uncertain. CDR1 and CDR2 (germline): SGHKS, YYEKEE (reference sequence). The CDR3 is 15 residues long. Deletions cut 2 bases from V and 4 bases from J, with 16 bases between. The chain's CDR3 is CASSFGLDGLYEQYF. For the CDR3, the DNA is TGTGCCAGCAGCTTTGGATTGGACGGCTTATACGAGCAGTACTTC.

The chain is built from TRBV5-1 and TRBJ2-7; D unresolved. Trimming took 2 bases from V and 3 from J, leaving 15 bases between them. The CDR3 is made up of 15 amino acids. Germline values: CDR1 SGHRS, CDR2 YFSETQ. This CDR3 is CASSLRAPHNYEQYF. The CDR3 bases are TGCGCCAGCAGCTTAAGGGCGCCGCACAACTACGAGCAGTACTTC. Full variable domain (outside the CDR3, taken from reference TRBV5-1 and TRBJ2-7): KAGVTQTPRYLIKTRGQQVTLSCSPISGHRSVSWYQQTPGQGLQFLFEYFSETQRNKGNFPGRFSGRQFSNSRSEMNVSTLELGDSALYLCASSLRAPHNYEQYFGPGTRLTVT.

The chain employs TRBV28 and TRBJ2-7; tentatively, D is TRBD2 (6 bases). The CDR3 covers 13 residues. Trimming stripped 5 bases from V and 3 bases from J, with 11 bases between. Germline loops: CDR1 MDHEN, CDR2 SYDVKM. The CDR3 reads CASSGGTHYEQYF. The CDR3 DNA is TGTGCCAGCAGTGGAGGGACCCACTACGAGCAGTACTTC.

As regards this clone: Different DNA sequences within this sample yield the same CDR3. The chain links TRBV12-5 to TRBJ2-7; D gene uncertain. The CDR3 consists of 12 residues. Trimming removed 6 bases at V and 3 bases at J, with 9 bases between. In germline, CDR1 is LGHNT, CDR2 FRNRAP. Here the CDR3 DNA reads TGTGCTAGTGGCCCCCTGGGCTACGAGCAGTACTTC. Amino acid sequence: CASGPLGYEQYF.

The table lists this clone with a count of one. The CDR3 sequence is CASSEARSGTEAFF. In DNA, the CDR3 is TGTGCCAGCAGTGAAGCCAGGAGCGGGACTGAAGCTTTCTTT. The chain is built from TRBV6-1 and TRBJ1-1; D gene uncertain. CDR3 length equals 14 residues. Germline values: CDR1 MNHNS, CDR2 SASEGT. Trimming removed 0 bases at V and 5 bases at J, with 10 bases between.

This clone occurred once. V is TRBV13 and J is TRBJ2-7; D is ambiguous. This CDR3 comprises 12 residues. Between the trimmed V and J ends, which lost 6 bases and 5 bases, there was a span of 11 bases. Germline V CDR1 and CDR2: PRHDT, FYEKMQ (reference sequence). The CDR3 DNA follows: TGTGCCAGCAGATCGGGCGCCGACGAGCAGTACTTC. Protein sequence: CASRSGADEQYF.

With regard to this clone: Different DNA sequences within this sample yield the same CDR3. V is TRBV27 and J is TRBJ2-7; D call uncertain. Trimming pared 5 bases from V and 4 bases from J, leaving 6 bases between. Germline CDR1 is MNHEY and CDR2 is SMNVEV (reference sequence). The CDR3 consists of 11 residues. The CDR3 spells CASSQGYEQYF. The CDR3 DNA reads as TGTGCCAGCAGTCAAGGGTACGAGCAGTACTTC.

The rearrangement uses TRBV5-3 and TRBJ1-5; D ambiguous. TRBV5-3 is placed among ORFs of uncertain function. The CDR3 has 13 amino acids. V lost 8 bases to trimming and J lost 3 bases, with 12 bases between them. In DNA, the CDR3 is TGTGCCAGGAGTGACGCAATCAATCAGCCCCAGCATTTT. This codes for CARSDAINQPQHF.

The chain employs TRBV29-1 and TRBJ2-3; weak D call: TRBD2 (5 bases). Germline CDR1 and CDR2: SQVTM and ANQGSEA. V lost 2 bases to trimming and J lost 2 bases, with 8 bases between them. The CDR3 consists of 13 residues. CDR3 residues: CSVETGTTDTQYF. The DNA for the CDR3 is TGCAGCGTTGAAACGGGAACCACAGATACGCAGTATTTT.

This chain uses TRBV18 with TRBJ2-5; D uncertain. The J call may be in error: the DNA end matches TRBJ2-7 better. CDR1 and CDR2 (germline): KGHSH, LQKENI. This CDR3 is 15 amino acids long. The CDR3 sequence: CASSPQTAGTYEQYF. As DNA, the CDR3 is TGTGCCAGCTCACCACAAACGGCTGGGACCTACGAGCAGTACTTC.

The rearrangement uses TRBV2 and TRBJ2-2; either TRBD1 or TRBD2 may supply D (5 bases each). Germline V lookup: CDR1 SNHLY, CDR2 FYNNEI. The V end was cut by 8 bases, the J end by 4 bases, with 14 bases between. This CDR3 comprises 14 residues. CDR3 bases: TGTGCCAGCGTGAGGGGAGCCGCCACCGGGGAGCTGTTTTTT. Its protein is CASVRGAATGELFF.

J is TRBJ1-4 and V is TRBV7-9; no clear D gene. V lost 1 base to trimming and J lost 0 bases, with 6 bases between them. Germline V gene sequence: CDR1 SEHNR, CDR2 FQNEAQ (reference sequence). The CDR3 spans 15 residues. The CDR3: CASSLGVTTNEKLFF. The CDR3 DNA is TGTGCCAGCAGCTTAGGGGTAACAACTAATGAAAAACTGTTTTTT. Supplemented by reference TRBV7-9 and TRBJ1-4, the full variable domain reads DTGVSQNPRHKITKRGQNVTFRCDPISEHNRLYWYRQTLGQGPEFLTYFQNEAQLEKSRLLSDRFSAERPKGSFSTLEIQRTEQGDSAMYLCASSLGVTTNEKLFFGSGTQLSVL.

V and J are TRBV7-2 and TRBJ2-2; D is uncertain. Trimming left V 7 bases short and J 3 bases short, with 12 bases between. Germline V gives CDR1 SGHTA, CDR2 FQGNSA. This CDR3 is built from 14 residues. CDR3 sequence (DNA): TGTGCCAGCACCCGCGTTGGGGACACCGGGGAGCTGTTTTTT. This gives the protein CASTRVGDTGELFF.

This chain connects TRBV25-1 to TRBJ2-3; unclear D gene. Deletions cut 3 bases from V and 6 bases from J, with 7 bases between. This CDR3 is built from 12 residues. Germline-derived CDR1 and CDR2 are MGHDK and SYGVNS. DNA of the CDR3: TGTGCCAGCAGTGAGACCCCGGATACGCAGTATTTT. This gives the protein CASSETPDTQYF.

The chain combines TRBV7-9 with TRBJ1-2; D remains ambiguous. Germline lookup yields CDR1 SEHNR and CDR2 FQNEAQ (reference sequence). V was shortened by 5 bases and J by 4 bases, with 17 bases between the two germline ends. This CDR3 has 15 residues. CDR3 sequence (DNA): TGTGCCAGCAGCCCTGAGGTTAACATCCTCTATGGCTACACCTTC. Amino acids: CASSPEVNILYGYTF.

The V and J genes are TRBV30 and TRBJ1-6; 9 bases line up with TRBD1. Germline CDR1 is GTSNPN and CDR2 is SVGIG (reference sequence). CDR3 size: 14 residues. Losses at the gene ends were 7 bases for V and 10 bases for J; bases not matched to a gene: 11. The CDR3 spells CASEPGTGLSPLHF. The CDR3 nucleotides are TGTGCCTCAGAACCCGGGACAGGGCTATCACCCCTCCACTTT.

The genes are TRBV9 and TRBJ1-4, with 8 bases fitting TRBD1. The CDR3 has 14 residues. Looked up from germline, CDR1 is SGDLS and CDR2 is YYNGEE. J gave up 8 bases and V 0 bases, and 3 bases lay outside the gene matches. CDR3 in DNA: TGTGCCAGCAGCGTAGGGGACAGGCCGGAAAAACTGTTTTTT. Translating it yields CASSVGDRPEKLFF.

Note on this clone: The sample has other DNA sequences that encode this CDR3 too. This chain uses TRBV30 with TRBJ1-5, with D uncertain. CDR3 size: 13 residues. CDR1 and CDR2 from the germline V gene are GTSNPN and SVGIG (reference sequence). Trimming removed 2 bases from V and 0 bases from J, with 5 bases in between. This CDR3 is CAWSLDSNQPQHF. The CDR3 DNA sequence: TGTGCCTGGAGTTTGGATAGCAATCAGCCCCAGCATTTT.

This chain uses TRBV7-9 with TRBJ2-1; D may be TRBD1 (6 bases). Trimming pared 3 bases from V and 2 bases from J, leaving 11 bases between. The germline V gene has CDR1 SEHNR and CDR2 FQNEAQ (reference sequence). This CDR3 has 15 residues. CDR3 coding DNA: TGTGCCAGCAGCTTTAGGCAGGGGACCTACAATGAGCAGTTCTTC. Translation: CASSFRQGTYNEQFF.

J is TRBJ2-7 and V is TRBV27; TRBD1 matches at 7 bases. J lost 6 bases, V lost 6 bases, and 11 bases had no gene match. CDR3 length equals 14 residues. The germline gives CDR1 MNHEY, CDR2 SMNVEV (reference sequence). CDR3 region: CASSLKGQFCEQYF. The CDR3, as DNA: TGTGCCAGCAGCCTTAAGGGACAGTTCTGCGAGCAGTACTTC.

The gene calls are TRBV4-1 and TRBJ2-5; the match to TRBD2 covers 7 bases. Germline-derived CDR1 and CDR2 are MGHRA and YSYEKL. This CDR3 comprises 15 residues. V was pared by 4 bases and J by 1 base, with 6 bases of the junction left unmatched. The CDR3 sequence: CASSLRGDLQETQYF. The CDR3 region has the DNA TGCGCCAGCAGCCTTCGGGGGGACCTCCAAGAGACCCAGTACTTC.

The gene calls are TRBV5-4 and TRBJ2-3; TRBD2 is a possible D gene (6 bases). Germline CDR1 is SGHNT and CDR2 is YYREEE (reference sequence). The CDR3 has 12 residues. V was clipped by 5 bases and J by 5 bases, with 9 bases between them. The CDR3 coding sequence is TGTGCCAGCAGATGGGGGGAAGATACGCAGTATTTT. This encodes CASRWGEDTQYF.

V usage is TRBV29-1 and J usage is TRBJ2-7, with TRBD2 matching over 11 bases. Trimming cost V 5 bases and J 7 bases; bases outside gene matches: 10. The germline gives CDR1 SQVTM, CDR2 ANQGSEA. CDR3 length: 14 residues. The CDR3 loop reads CSVPIAGGPGEQYF. CDR3 DNA sequence: TGCAGCGTTCCTATAGCGGGAGGGCCTGGGGAGCAGTACTTC.

V gene TRBV7-9 combines with J gene TRBJ2-1; D gene ambiguous. Germline loops: CDR1 SEHNR, CDR2 FQNEAQ (reference sequence). The V gene lost 5 bases and the J gene lost 6 bases, with 11 bases spanning the gap. CDR3 length: 13 residues. The CDR3 sequence: CASSHMGGNEQFF. The CDR3, as DNA: TGTGCCAGCAGCCATATGGGTGGCAATGAGCAGTTCTTC.